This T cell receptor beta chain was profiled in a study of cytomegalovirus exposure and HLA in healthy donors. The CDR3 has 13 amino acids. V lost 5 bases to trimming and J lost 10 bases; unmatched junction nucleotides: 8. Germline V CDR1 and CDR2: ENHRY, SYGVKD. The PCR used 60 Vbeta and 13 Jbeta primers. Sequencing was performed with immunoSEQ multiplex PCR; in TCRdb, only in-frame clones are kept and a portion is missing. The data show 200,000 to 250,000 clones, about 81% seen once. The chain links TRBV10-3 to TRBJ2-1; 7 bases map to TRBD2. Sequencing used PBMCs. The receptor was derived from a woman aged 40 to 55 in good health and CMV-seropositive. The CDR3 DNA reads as TGTGCCATCAGTTCCTCCACGGGAGGCGAGCAGTTCTTC. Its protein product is CAISSSTGGEQFF.